This TCR beta chain is from a study of T cell repertoires in cytomegalovirus infection (dated by TCRdb to between 2018 and 2021). Regarding the complete study: Because public TCR beta signatures pointed to carriage of CMV infection together with the matching HLA type, the HLA type of each donor mattered for the analysis. The paper as a whole reports these results and caveats: In the ex vivo response, HLA-C-restricted CMV-specific TCR beta clonotypes were dominant, and in two of eight donors the single most frequent clonotype came from this HLA-C-restricted group. In both this cohort and an independent 352-donor cohort, the cumulative frequency of public TCR beta family members distinguished carriers of CMV infection plus the relevant HLA type.

This clonotype has only a few counts. No antigen is known for it. No qualities accompany the bases; no much larger clone lies one base away. Instrument on record: Illumina HiSeq 1500. TCRdb trimmed public reads at Q25 via fastp, called clones via MiXCR and kept in-frame beta chains. Entries that share a CDR3 protein sequence are merged under the most common genes and DNA. Present in this sample are fewer than 350,000 distinct CDR3 sequences, more than 9% of which were seen just once. 3.5% to 4.5% of the sample rests with the top ten. The origin of this receptor is a human donor in good health (CMV status not recorded). Some clones in this sample may be carry-over from other donors' samples. Sequenced sample: PBMCs.

The bases read TGTGCCAGCAGCCCGGCAGGGTCCTTTATAGGATCACCCCTCCACTTT. It encodes CASSPAGSFIGSPLHF. The chain couples TRBV7-8 to TRBJ1-6; TRBD1 is a possible D gene, resting on 5 matching bases. The V and J ends are trimmed by 5 bases and 10 bases, leaving 21 bases between them. CDR1 and CDR2 were assigned from the germline V gene as SGHVS and FQNEAQ. The CDR3 numbers 16 residues from cysteine through phenylalanine. Only the CDR3 portion is preserved as DNA: 48 bases, with reading frame beginning at the first base.